This T cell receptor (beta chain) was captured by sequencing in a study of blood T cell repertoires in COVID-19. Study as a whole: PBMCs, B-cell-depleted T cells, or T cells provided the cDNA or gDNA that made up the material.

The length of the CDR3 is 17 residues. From germline, CDR1 is SGHKS and CDR2 YYEKEE (reference sequence). V was cut by 5 bases and J by 1 base, with 18 bases left in between. Followed over time, Seattle patients had been enrolled while infection was active. The authors' processing: Quantification of nucleated cells was approximated via reference gene primer amplification. Sequenced by immunoSEQ multiplex PCR; TCRdb stores in-frame clones only, minus some. That table supplies the V and J calls and clone size; D and trimming were determined from the DNA. This sample yields roughly 180,000 clones, of which around 79% are seen a single time; around 8.1% belongs to the top ten.

The sample consisted of peripheral blood. The receptor comes from an older woman with COVID-19, enrolled during active disease. The chain links TRBV5-5 to TRBJ2-2; a possible D gene is TRBD2 (5 bases). CDR3 nucleotide sequence: TGTGCCAGCAGGTCCCTAGTGGACCGGGGGAACACCGGGGAGCTGTTTTTT. As protein: CASRSLVDRGNTGELFF.